The 5 T cell receptor beta chains listed next were all sequenced from one sample in a study of blood T cell repertoires in COVID-19. Generated by immunoSEQ multiplex PCR, the TCRdb table keeps only in-frame clones and is missing some. The sample lists around 200,000 clones, approximately 84% occurring once. The sequenced material came from peripheral blood. Receptor source: a human donor in a cohort sampled during active COVID-19.

The chain recombines TRBV5-1 with TRBJ2-1, with no clear D. V lost 5 bases to trimming and J lost 3 bases, with 12 bases between them. This CDR3 has 14 amino acids. In germline, CDR1 is SGHRS, CDR2 YFSETQ. CDR3 DNA: TGCGCCAGCAGAACTCGCGGCTTCTACAATGAGCAGTTCTTC. Its protein is CASRTRGFYNEQFF.

V and J are TRBV9 and TRBJ2-1; perhaps TRBD2 as D (5 bases). The CDR3 is 16 amino acids. CDR1 and CDR2 (germline): SGDLS, YYNGEE. V lost 4 bases and J 4 bases, leaving 18 bases between the germline ends. CDR3 residues: CASSQDPGLPYNEQFF. The DNA for the CDR3 is TGTGCCAGCAGCCAAGACCCAGGACTGCCATACAATGAGCAGTTCTTC. The whole variable domain, filled in from reference TRBV9 and TRBJ2-1, reads DSGVTQTPKHLITATGQRVTLRCSPRSGDLSVYWYQQSLDQGLQFLIQYYNGEERAKGNILERFSAQQFPDLHSELNLSSLELGDSALYFCASSQDPGLPYNEQFFGPGTRLTVL.

The rearrangement links TRBV19 to TRBJ1-2; TRBD1 is a possible D gene (5 bases). The CDR3 sequence is 17 residues long. V gave up 6 bases and J gave up 1 base, with 21 bases separating them. Germline values: CDR1 LNHDA, CDR2 SQIVND (reference sequence). CDR3 DNA sequence: TGTGCCAGTAGAACAAGGGGAGGTAGGGGACTTAACTATGGCTACACCTTC. The encoded protein is CASRTRGGRGLNYGYTF. Using reference TRBV19 and TRBJ1-2 for the parts outside the CDR3, the full variable domain is DGGITQSPKYLFRKEGQNVTLSCEQNLNHDAMYWYRQDPGQGLRLIYYSQIVNDFQKGDIAEGYSVSREKKESFPLTVTSAQKNPTAFYLCASRTRGGRGLNYGYTFGSGTRLTVV.

The chain combines TRBV6-2 or TRBV6-3 with TRBJ1-1; perhaps TRBD1 as D (5 bases). Germline lookup yields CDR1 MNHEY and CDR2 SVGEGT. Trimming shortened V by 6 bases and J by 4 bases, and 9 bases separated the two germline ends. The CDR3 covers 12 residues. CDR3 region: CASSSGGTEAFF. Written as DNA, the CDR3 is TGTGCCAGCAGCTCCGGGGGCACTGAAGCTTTCTTT.

The chain carries TRBV7-8 and TRBJ1-1, with D perhaps matching TRBD1 (5 bases). Trimming removed 0 bases from V and 1 base from J, with 9 bases in between. This CDR3 comprises 15 residues. The germline V gene encodes CDR1 SGHVS and CDR2 FQNEAQ. In nucleotides, the CDR3 is TGTGCCAGCAGCTTAGCAAGGGGCTCGAACACTGAAGCTTTCTTT. Translation: CASSLARGSNTEAFF.